Each of the 8 T cell receptor beta chains below was sequenced from the same sample in a study of blood T cell repertoires in COVID-19. Clones were read by immunoSEQ multiplex PCR, and TCRdb kept only the in-frame ones, dropping some. Of 83,000 or so clones detected, around 80% appear once; the ten largest clones hold 21%. What was sequenced was peripheral blood. The receptors were gathered from a human donor in a cohort sampled during active COVID-19.

The rearrangement uses TRBV2 and TRBJ2-7, with TRBD1 matching over 7 bases. There are 15 residues in the CDR3. The germline V gene has CDR1 SNHLY and CDR2 FYNNEI. J gave up 1 base and V 3 bases, and 6 bases lay outside the gene matches. CDR3 in DNA: TGTGCCAGCAGTGACGAGGGGGCTGCGTCCTACGAGCAGTACTTC. Translating it yields CASSDEGAASYEQYF.

This chain uses TRBV7-6 with TRBJ1-4; D gene unclear. Trimming took 8 bases from V and 3 from J, leaving 10 bases between them. Germline CDR1 SGHVS, CDR2 FNYEAQ. The CDR3 has 13 amino acids. CDR3 loop: CASGPRANEKLFF. CDR3 bases: TGTGCCAGCGGCCCTCGGGCTAATGAAAAACTGTTTTTT.

The CDR3 here is CASGRLEGNTEAFF. CDR3 coding DNA: TGTGCCAGCGGGAGGTTGGAGGGGAACACTGAAGCTTTCTTT. The chain employs TRBV2 and TRBJ1-1; no clear D. The CDR3 is 14 residues long. Trimming left V 8 bases short and J 1 base short, with 14 bases between. Per germline, CDR1 SNHLY and CDR2 FYNNEI.

The chain links TRBV5-6 to TRBJ2-1; D perhaps matches TRBD2 (6 bases). The CDR3 has 14 amino acids. Germline V gene data show CDR1 as SGHDT and CDR2 as YYEEEE. With 6 bases removed from V and 12 bases from J, the gap between germline ends came to 22 bases. Here the CDR3 reads CASTPGRWAGGQFF. As DNA, the CDR3 is TGTGCCAGCACCCCGGGTCGTTGGGCCGGGGGGCAGTTCTTC.

This chain joins TRBV11-2 and TRBJ1-4; D may be TRBD1 (5 bases). Germline V gene sequence: CDR1 SGHAT, CDR2 FQNNGV. This CDR3 is 13 amino acids long. With 8 bases removed from V and 4 bases from J, the gap between germline ends came to 11 bases. CDR3 sequence reads: CASRRQNNEKLFF. CDR3 sequence (DNA): TGTGCCAGCCGAAGACAGAATAATGAAAAACTGTTTTTT.

In its sample, this clone was seen a few times. The chain is built from TRBV7-8 and TRBJ2-7; 7 nucleotides match TRBD1. V lost 4 bases, J lost 3 bases, and 3 bases stayed unmatched. Germline V lookup: CDR1 SGHVS, CDR2 FQNEAQ. The CDR3 contains 13 residues. The CDR3 DNA reads TGTGCCAGCAGCTCGGACAGGCTCTACGAGCAGTACTTC. As protein: CASSSDRLYEQYF.

This chain connects TRBV15 to TRBJ2-5, with a possible D match to TRBD2 (6 bases). The CDR3 loop spans 15 amino acids. CDR1 is LNHNV and CDR2 is YYDKDF in the germline V gene (reference sequence). Trimming removed 1 base from V and 5 bases from J, with 14 bases in between. This chain's CDR3 is CATSRAGVPVETQYF. The CDR3 region has the DNA TGTGCCACCAGCAGAGCGGGGGTGCCGGTCGAGACCCAGTACTTC.

The chain uses TRBV5-8 and TRBJ1-1, with 8 bases that match TRBD1. V lost 2 bases, J lost 8 bases, and 8 bases stayed unmatched. Germline V gene lookup returns CDR1 SGHTS and CDR2 YDEGEE. CDR3 length: 14 residues. CDR3: CASSLGQGSSEAFF. DNA of the CDR3: TGTGCCAGCAGCTTAGGACAGGGTTCTTCCGAAGCTTTCTTT.